Reported below is one TCR beta chain. This CDR3 is also generated by other DNA sequences in the sample. This sample stems from a study of blood T cell repertoires in COVID-19. Study as a whole: Both acute and convalescent COVID-19 samples were obtained from the United States, Italy and Spain. The analysed material was cDNA or gDNA that came from T cells, B-cell-depleted T cells, or PBMCs.

Authors' analysis steps: Estimation of nucleated cell counts was performed using reference gene primer amplification. The table came from immunoSEQ multiplex PCR; TCRdb's copy has only in-frame clones and leaves some out. For V, J and clone size, that table is used; D and trimming come from the DNA. The sample carries fewer than 300,000 clones, 84% recorded once. The TCR comes from a human donor in a cohort sampled during active COVID-19. Sequencing was done on a sample of peripheral blood.

The DNA of the CDR3 is TGTGCCAGCAGTTACCCAGGGCTCAATCAGCCCCAGCATTTT. Residues: CASSYPGLNQPQHF. The J gene is TRBJ1-5, the V gene TRBV6-2 or TRBV6-3; D is perhaps TRBD1 (5 bases). The CDR3 length is 14 residues. Germline V lookup: CDR1 MNHEY, CDR2 SVGEGT. The V end was cut by 2 bases, the J end by 3 bases, with 8 bases between.